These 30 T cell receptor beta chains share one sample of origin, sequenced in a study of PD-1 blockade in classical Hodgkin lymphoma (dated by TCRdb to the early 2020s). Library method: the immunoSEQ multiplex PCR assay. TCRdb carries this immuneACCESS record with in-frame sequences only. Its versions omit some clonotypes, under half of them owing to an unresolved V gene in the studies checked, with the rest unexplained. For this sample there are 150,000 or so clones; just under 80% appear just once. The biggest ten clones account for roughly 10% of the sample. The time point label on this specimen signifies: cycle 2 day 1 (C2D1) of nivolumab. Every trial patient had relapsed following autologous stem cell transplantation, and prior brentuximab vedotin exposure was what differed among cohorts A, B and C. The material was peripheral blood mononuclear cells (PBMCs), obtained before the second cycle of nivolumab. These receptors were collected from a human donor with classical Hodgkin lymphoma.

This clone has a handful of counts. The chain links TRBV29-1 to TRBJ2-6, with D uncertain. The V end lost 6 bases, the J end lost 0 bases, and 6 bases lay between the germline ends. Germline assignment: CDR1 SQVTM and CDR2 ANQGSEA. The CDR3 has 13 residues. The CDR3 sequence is CSVFDSGANVLTF. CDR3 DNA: TGCAGCGTCTTCGACTCTGGGGCCAACGTCCTGACTTTC.

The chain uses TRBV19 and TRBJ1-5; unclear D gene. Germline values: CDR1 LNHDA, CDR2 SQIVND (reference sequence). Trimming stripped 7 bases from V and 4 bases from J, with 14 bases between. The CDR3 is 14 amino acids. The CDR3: CASTNDRPNQPQHF. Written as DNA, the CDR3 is TGTGCCAGTACCAACGATCGGCCGAATCAGCCCCAGCATTTT.

The CDR3 DNA reads TGTGCCACTTCGCGGACAGGGTCCACCGGGGAGCTGTTTTTT. Amino acid sequence: CATSRTGSTGELFF. The rearrangement links TRBV18 to TRBJ2-2; 8 bases are a match to TRBD1. Germline V gives CDR1 KGHSH, CDR2 LQKENI. CDR3 length: 14 residues. V dropped 10 bases and J dropped 4; count of bases not matched to a gene: 8.

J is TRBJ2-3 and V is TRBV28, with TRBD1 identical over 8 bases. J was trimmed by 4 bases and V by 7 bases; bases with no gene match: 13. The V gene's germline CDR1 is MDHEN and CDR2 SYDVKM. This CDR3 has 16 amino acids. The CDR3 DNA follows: TGTGCCAGCACCACCACCGGGACAGGAACGGCAGATACGCAGTATTTT. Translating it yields CASTTTGTGTADTQYF.

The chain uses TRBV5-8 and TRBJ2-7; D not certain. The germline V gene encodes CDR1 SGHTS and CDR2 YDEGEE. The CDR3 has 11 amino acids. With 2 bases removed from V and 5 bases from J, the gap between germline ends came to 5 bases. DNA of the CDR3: TGTGCCAGCAGCTTTTGGCACGAGCAGTACTTC. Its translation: CASSFWHEQYF.

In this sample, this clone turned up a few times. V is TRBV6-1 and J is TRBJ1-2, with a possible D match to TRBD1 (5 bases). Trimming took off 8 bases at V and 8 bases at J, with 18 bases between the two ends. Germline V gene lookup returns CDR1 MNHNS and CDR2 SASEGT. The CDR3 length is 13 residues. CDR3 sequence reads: CASGGGGALGYTF. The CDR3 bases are TGTGCCAGCGGCGGCGGAGGGGCTTTGGGCTACACCTTC.

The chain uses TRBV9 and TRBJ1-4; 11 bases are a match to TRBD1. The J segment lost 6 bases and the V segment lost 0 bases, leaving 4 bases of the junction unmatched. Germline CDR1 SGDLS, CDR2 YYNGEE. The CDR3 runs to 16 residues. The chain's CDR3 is CASSVGGGQGDEKLFF. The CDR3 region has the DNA TGTGCCAGCAGCGTAGGAGGGGGACAGGGGGATGAAAAACTGTTTTTT.

The CDR3 is CASSRGQAANTGELFF. As DNA, the CDR3 is TGTGCCAGTAGTAGGGGACAGGCCGCGAACACCGGGGAGCTGTTTTTT. This chain connects TRBV19 to TRBJ2-2; 8 nucleotides line up with TRBD1. Germline CDR1 reads LNHDA; CDR2 reads SQIVND (reference sequence). The junction had 4 bases not matched to a gene; V was cut back by 4 bases and J by 0 bases. This CDR3 is 16 amino acids long.

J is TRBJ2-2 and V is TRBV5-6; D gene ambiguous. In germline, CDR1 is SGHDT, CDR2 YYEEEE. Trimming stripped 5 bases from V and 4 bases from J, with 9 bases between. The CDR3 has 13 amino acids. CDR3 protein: CASRLYRTGELFF. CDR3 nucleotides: TGTGCCAGCAGATTGTATCGCACCGGGGAGCTGTTTTTT.

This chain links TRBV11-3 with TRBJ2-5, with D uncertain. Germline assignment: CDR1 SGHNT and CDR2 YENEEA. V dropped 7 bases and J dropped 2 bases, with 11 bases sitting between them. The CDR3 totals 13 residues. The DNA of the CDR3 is TGTGCCAGCAACAACAGCACACAAGAGACCCAGTACTTC. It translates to CASNNSTQETQYF. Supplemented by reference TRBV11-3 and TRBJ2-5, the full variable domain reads EAGVVQSPRYKIIEKKQPVAFWCNPISGHNTLYWYLQNLGQGPELLIRYENEEAVDDSQLPKDRFSAERLKGVDSTLKIQPAELGDSAVYLCASNNSTQETQYFGPGTRLLVL.

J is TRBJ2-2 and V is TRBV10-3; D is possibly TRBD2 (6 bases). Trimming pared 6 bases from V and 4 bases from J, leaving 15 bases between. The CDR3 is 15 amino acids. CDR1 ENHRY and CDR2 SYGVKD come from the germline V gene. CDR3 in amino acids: CAIRGGRVGTGELFF. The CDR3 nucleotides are TGTGCCATCAGGGGGGGAAGGGTTGGCACCGGGGAGCTGTTTTTT.

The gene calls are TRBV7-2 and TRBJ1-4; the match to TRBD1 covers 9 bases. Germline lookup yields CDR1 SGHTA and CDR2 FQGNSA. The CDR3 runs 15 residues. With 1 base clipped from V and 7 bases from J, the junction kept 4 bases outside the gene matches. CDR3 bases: TGTGCCAGCAGCTTAGATGGGACAGGGTGTGAAAAACTGTTTTTT. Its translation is CASSLDGTGCEKLFF.

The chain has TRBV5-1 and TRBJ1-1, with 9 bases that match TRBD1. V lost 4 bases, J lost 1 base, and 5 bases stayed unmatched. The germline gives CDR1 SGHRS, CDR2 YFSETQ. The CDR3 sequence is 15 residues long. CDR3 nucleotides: TGCGCCAGCAGCCTCCAGGGACAGGGGAACACTGAAGCTTTCTTT. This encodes CASSLQGQGNTEAFF.

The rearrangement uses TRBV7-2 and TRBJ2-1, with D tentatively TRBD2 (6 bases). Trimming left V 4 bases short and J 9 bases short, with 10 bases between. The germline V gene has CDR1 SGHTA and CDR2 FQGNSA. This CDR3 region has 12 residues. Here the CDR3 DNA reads TGTGCCAGCAGCTACCCCGGGGGTGAGCAGTTCTTC. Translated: CASSYPGGEQFF.

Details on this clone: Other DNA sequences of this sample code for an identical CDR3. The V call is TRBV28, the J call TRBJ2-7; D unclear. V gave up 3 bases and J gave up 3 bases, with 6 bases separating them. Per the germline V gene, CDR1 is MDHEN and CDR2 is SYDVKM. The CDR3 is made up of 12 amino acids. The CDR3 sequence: CASSFEVYEQYF. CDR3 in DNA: TGTGCCAGCAGTTTTGAGGTCTACGAGCAGTACTTC.

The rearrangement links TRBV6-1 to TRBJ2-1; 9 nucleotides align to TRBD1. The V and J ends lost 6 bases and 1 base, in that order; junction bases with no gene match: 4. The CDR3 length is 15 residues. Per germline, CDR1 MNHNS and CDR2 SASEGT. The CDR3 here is CASRTGQGSYNEQFF. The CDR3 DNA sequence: TGTGCCAGCAGAACGGGACAGGGTTCCTACAATGAGCAGTTCTTC.

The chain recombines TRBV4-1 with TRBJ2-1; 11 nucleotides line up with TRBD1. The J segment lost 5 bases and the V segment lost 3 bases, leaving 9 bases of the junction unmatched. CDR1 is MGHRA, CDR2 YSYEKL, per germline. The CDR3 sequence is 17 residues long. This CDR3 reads CASSHSTQGQGDNEQFF. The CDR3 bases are TGCGCCAGCAGCCATTCTACACAGGGACAGGGGGACAATGAGCAGTTCTTC.

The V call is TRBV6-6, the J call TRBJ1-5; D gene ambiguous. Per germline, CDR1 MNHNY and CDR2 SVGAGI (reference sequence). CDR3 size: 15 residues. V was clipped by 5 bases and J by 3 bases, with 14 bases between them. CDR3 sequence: CASSQNEVINQPQHF. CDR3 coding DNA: TGTGCCAGCAGTCAAAACGAGGTTATCAATCAGCCCCAGCATTTT.

The chain's CDR3 is CASSPSSGRFSYGYTF. The CDR3, as DNA: TGCGCCAGCAGCCCGTCCTCCGGCAGATTCTCCTATGGCTACACCTTC. J is TRBJ1-2 and V is TRBV5-1, with unresolved D. The germline V gene encodes CDR1 SGHRS and CDR2 YFSETQ. This CDR3 has 16 residues. Trimming cost V 4 bases and J 4 bases, with 20 bases left between them.

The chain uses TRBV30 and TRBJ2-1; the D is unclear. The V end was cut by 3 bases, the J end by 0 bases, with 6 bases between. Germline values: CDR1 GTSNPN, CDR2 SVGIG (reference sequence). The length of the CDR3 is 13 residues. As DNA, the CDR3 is TGTGCCTGGAGGGGCCTCTCCTACAATGAGCAGTTCTTC. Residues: CAWRGLSYNEQFF.

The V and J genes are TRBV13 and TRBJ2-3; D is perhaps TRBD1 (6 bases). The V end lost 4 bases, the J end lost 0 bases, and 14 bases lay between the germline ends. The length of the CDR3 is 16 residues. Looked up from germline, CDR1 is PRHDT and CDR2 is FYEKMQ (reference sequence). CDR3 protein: CASSSTGTFSTDTQYF. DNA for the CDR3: TGTGCCAGCAGCTCCACCGGGACATTTAGCACAGATACGCAGTATTTT.

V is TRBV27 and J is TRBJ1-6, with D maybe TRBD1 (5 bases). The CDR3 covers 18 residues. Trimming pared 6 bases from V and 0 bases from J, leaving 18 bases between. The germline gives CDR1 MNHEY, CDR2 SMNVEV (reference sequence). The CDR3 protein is CASSSQQGRSSYNSPLHF. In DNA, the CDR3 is TGTGCCAGCAGCTCCCAGCAGGGTCGAAGCTCCTATAATTCACCCCTCCACTTT.

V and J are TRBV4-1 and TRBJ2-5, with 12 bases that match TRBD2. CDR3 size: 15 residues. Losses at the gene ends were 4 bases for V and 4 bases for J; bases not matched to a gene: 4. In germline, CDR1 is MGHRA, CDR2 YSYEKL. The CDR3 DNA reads TGCGCCAGCAGCCTGCAGACTAGCGGGGGAGAGACCCAGTACTTC. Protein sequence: CASSLQTSGGETQYF.

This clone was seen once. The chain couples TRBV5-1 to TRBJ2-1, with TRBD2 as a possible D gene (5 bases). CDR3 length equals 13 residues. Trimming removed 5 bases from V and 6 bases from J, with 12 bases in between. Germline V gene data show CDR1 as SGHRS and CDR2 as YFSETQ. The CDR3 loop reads CASRLGNLNEQFF. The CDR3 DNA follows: TGCGCCAGCAGACTAGGGAACCTCAATGAGCAGTTCTTC.

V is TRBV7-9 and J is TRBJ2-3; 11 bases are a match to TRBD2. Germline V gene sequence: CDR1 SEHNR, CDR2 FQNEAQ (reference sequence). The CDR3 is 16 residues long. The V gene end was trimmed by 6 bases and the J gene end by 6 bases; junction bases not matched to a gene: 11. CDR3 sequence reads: CASSSILLAGVDTQYF. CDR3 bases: TGTGCCAGCAGTTCTATATTACTAGCGGGAGTTGATACGCAGTATTTT.

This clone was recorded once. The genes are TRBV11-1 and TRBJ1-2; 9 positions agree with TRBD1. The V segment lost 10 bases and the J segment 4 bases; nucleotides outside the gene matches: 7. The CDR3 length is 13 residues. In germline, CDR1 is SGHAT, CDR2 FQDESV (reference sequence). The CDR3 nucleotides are TGTGCCACCAGGACAGGGGACAGCTATGGCTACACCTTC. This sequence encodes CATRTGDSYGYTF.

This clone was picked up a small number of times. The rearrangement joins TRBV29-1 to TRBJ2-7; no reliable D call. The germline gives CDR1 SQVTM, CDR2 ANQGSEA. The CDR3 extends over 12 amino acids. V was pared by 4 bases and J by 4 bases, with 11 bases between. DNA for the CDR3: TGCAGCGTTGGGGTGGTTCAGTACGAGCAGTACTTC. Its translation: CSVGVVQYEQYF.

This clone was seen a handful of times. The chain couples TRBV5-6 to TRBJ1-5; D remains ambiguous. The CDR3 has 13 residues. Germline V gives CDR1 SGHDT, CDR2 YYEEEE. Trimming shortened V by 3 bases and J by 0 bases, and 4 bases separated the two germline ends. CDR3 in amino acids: CASSSGSNQPQHF. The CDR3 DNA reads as TGTGCCAGCAGCTCCGGTAGCAATCAGCCCCAGCATTTT.

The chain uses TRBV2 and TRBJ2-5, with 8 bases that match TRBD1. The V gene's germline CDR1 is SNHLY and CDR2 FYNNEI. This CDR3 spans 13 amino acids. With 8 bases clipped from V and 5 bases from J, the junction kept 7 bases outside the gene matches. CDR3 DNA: TGTGCCAGCGATCGGACAGGGTGGGAGACCCAGTACTTC. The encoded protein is CASDRTGWETQYF.

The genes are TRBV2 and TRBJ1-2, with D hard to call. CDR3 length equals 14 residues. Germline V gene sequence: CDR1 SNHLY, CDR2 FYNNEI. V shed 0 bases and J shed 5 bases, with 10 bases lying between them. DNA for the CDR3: TGTGCCAGCAGTGAAGCGCTTAGGAGTTATGGCTACACCTTC. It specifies CASSEALRSYGYTF.